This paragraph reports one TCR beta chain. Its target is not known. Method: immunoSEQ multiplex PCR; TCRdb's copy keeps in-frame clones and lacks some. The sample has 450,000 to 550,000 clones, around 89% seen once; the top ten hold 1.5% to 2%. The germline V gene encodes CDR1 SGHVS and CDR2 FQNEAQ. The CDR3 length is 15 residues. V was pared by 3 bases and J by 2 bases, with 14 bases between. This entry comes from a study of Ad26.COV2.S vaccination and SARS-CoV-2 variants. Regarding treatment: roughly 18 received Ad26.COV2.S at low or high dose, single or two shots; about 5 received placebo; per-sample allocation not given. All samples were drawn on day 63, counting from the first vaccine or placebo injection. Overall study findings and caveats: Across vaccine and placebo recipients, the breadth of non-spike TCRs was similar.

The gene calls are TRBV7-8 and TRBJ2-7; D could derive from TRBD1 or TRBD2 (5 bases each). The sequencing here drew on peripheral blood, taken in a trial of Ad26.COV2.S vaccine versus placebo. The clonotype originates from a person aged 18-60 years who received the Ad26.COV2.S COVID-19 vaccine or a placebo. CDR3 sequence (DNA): TGTGCCAGCAGCTTGACCCGGGACGGCCCCTACGAGCAGTACTTC. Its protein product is CASSLTRDGPYEQYF.